The T cell receptor beta chain under discussion was sequenced for a study of T-cell memory formation after mild COVID-19. Study details: TCR clusters showed largely donor specificity.

There are 14 residues in the CDR3. V was pared by 7 bases and J by 4 bases, with 9 bases of the junction left unmatched. Germline CDR1 is SGHRS and CDR2 is YFSETQ. General study points: CD4+ clones that contracted lay mainly in CM and EM; CD8+ ones lay in EMRA. A second wave expanding day 15 to 37 was CD4+-biased; contracting clones were balanced. In second-wave clones peaking day 37, SARS-CoV-2 specificity remained unconfirmed.

TCRdb called the 5' RACE reads again in MiXCR, with one record for every CDR3 protein. The data contain 35,000 to 50,000 distinct CDR3 sequences, about 6.7% of them seen just once; the ten biggest clones take up under 0.9%. This clonotype showed up many times. Its antigen is currently unknown. This receptor was obtained from an adult who had mild COVID-19 (a few samples of this study predate the infection). Cell type and time point are not known. The chain couples TRBV5-1 to TRBJ2-7, with 9 positions matching TRBD1. Specimen: PBMCs or a T cell subset sorted from them (not recorded which). The CDR3 DNA reads as TGCGCCAGCGGTACACGGGACAGGGAATACGAGCAGTACTTC. Amino acids: CASGTRDREYEQYF.